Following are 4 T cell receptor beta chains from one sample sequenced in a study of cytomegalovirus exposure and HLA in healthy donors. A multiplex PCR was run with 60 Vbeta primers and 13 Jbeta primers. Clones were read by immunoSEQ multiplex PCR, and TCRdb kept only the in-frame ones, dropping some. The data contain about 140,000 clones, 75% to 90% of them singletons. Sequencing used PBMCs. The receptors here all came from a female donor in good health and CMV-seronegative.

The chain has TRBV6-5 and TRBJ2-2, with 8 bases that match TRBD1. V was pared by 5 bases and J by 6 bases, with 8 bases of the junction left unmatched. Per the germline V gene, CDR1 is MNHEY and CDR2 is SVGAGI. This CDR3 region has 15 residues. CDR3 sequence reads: CASSPRTGQSGELFF. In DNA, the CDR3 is TGTGCCAGCAGTCCAAGGACAGGGCAATCCGGGGAGCTGTTTTTT.

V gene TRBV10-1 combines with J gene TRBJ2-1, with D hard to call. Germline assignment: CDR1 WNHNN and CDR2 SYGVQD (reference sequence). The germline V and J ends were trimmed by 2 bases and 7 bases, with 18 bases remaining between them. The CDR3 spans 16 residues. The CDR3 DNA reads TGCGCCAGCAGTGAGGTGTTGGCCACCCGGGTGAATGAGCAGTTCTTC. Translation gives CASSEVLATRVNEQFF.

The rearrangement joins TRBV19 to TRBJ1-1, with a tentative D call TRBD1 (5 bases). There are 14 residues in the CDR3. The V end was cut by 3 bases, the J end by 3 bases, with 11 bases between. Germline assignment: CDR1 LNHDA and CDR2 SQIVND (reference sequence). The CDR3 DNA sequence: TGTGCCAGTAGTATGGGGCAAATACACACTGAAGCTTTCTTT. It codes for CASSMGQIHTEAFF. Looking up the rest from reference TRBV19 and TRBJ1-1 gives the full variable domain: DGGITQSPKYLFRKEGQNVTLSCEQNLNHDAMYWYRQDPGQGLRLIYYSQIVNDFQKGDIAEGYSVSREKKESFPLTVTSAQKNPTAFYLCASSMGQIHTEAFFGQGTRLTVV.

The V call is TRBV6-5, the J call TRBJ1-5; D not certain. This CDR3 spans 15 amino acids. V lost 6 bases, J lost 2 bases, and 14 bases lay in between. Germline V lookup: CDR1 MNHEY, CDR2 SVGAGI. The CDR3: CASSPGSGGNQPQHF. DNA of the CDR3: TGTGCCAGCAGCCCCGGGTCCGGAGGCAATCAGCCCCAGCATTTT.